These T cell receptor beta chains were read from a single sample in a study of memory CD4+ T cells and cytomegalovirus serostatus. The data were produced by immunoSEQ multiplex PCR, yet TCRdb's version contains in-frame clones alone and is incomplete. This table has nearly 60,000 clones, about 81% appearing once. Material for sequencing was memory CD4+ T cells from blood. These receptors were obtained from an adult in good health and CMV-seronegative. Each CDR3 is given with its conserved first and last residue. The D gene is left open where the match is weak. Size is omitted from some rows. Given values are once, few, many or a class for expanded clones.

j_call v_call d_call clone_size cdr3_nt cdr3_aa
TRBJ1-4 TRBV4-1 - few TGCGCCAGCAGCCAAGATTTGGCCAGGGAAAAACTGTTTTTT CASSQDLAREKLFF
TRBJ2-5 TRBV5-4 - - TGTGCCAGCAGCTTCGCAGCTCAAGAGACCCAGTACTTC CASSFAAQETQYF
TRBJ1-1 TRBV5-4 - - TGTGCCAGCAGCTCCAGACAGGCGAACACTGAAGCTTTCTTT CASSSRQANTEAFF
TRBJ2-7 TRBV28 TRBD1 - TGTGCCAGCGGAGCTTGGACAGGCTCCTACGAGCAGTACTTC CASGAWTGSYEQYF
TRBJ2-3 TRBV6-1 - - TGTGCCAGCCTACTCGGTCTTCTCAGCACAGATACGCAGTATTTT CASLLGLLSTDTQYF
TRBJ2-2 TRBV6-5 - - TGTGCCAGCAGTTACTCGGGGATTGACGGGGAGCTGTTTTTT CASSYSGIDGELFF
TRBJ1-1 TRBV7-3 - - TGTGCCAGCAGCGCAGACGCGAACACTGAAGCTTTCTTT CASSADANTEAFF
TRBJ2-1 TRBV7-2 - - TGTGCCAGCAGCTATCCTAGGCGGGGCCACTACAATGAGCAGTTCTTC CASSYPRRGHYNEQFF
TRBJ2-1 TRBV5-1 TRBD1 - TGCGCCAGCAGCGAACAGGGGAAAACACACAATGAGCAGTTCTTC CASSEQGKTHNEQFF
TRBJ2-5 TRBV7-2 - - TGTGCCAGCAGCTTCCCGGCTGGTAGCCAGACCCAGTACTTC CASSFPAGSQTQYF
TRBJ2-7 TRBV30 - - TGTGCCTGGAGTCCGTATCCCCGGGGATCCTACGAGCAGTACTTC CAWSPYPRGSYEQYF
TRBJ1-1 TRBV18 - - TGTGCCAGCTCACCAAGTCAGGCCCGCACTGAAGCTTTCTTT CASSPSQARTEAFF
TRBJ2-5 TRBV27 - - TGTGCCAGCAGTTTATTGGGGGCTGGGGAGACCCAGTACTTC CASSLLGAGETQYF
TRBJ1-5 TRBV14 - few TGTGCCAGCAGCCAGAGCCGGGGACAGCCCCAGCATTTT CASSQSRGQPQHF
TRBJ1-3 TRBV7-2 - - TGTGCCAGCAGCGGACTCGCAGGATCTGGAAACACCATATATTTT CASSGLAGSGNTIYF
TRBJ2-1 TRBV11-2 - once TGTGCCAGTCGGACTACTTCCTACAATGAGCAGTTCTTC CASRTTSYNEQFF
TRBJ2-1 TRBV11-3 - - TGTGCCAGCAGCTTAGGTGGGGACGCCTCCTACAATGAGCAGTTCTTC CASSLGGDASYNEQFF
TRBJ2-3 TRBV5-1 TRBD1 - TGCGCCAGCAGCTTGGGGACAGGGGGCAGGGATACGCAGTATTTT CASSLGTGGRDTQYF
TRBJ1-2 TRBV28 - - TGTGCCAGCGCCGGGAGCGGGGGGCGCCGTGGCTACACCTTC CASAGSGGRRGYTF
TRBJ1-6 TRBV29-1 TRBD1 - TGCAGCGTTGCTGCAGACAGGGCGGAAAATTCACCCCTCCACTTT CSVAADRAENSPLHF
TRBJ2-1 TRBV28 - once TGTGCCAGCAGTTGGAAACAGAGCTCCTACAATGAGCAGTTCTTC CASSWKQSSYNEQFF
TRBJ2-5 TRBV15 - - TGTGCCACCAGCAGAGGCGGGACCTCGGGGGAGACCCAGTACTTC CATSRGGTSGETQYF
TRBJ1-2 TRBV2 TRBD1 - TGTGCCAGCAGCCCTGACAGGGGGACTCTCTATGGCTACACCTTC CASSPDRGTLYGYTF
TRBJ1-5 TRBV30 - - TGTGCCTGGAGTGGAAGGAGCGGCCTTTCTGGTGGGCCCCAGCATTTT CAWSGRSGLSGGPQHF
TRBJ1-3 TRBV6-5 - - TGTGCCAGCAGTCCCCGGGGGGGATCTGGAAACACCATATATTTT CASSPRGGSGNTIYF
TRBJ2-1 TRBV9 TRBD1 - TGTGCCAGCAGCCTATCCGGGACAGGGCGCCATGAGCAGTTCTTC CASSLSGTGRHEQFF
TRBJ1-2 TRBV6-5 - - TGTGCCAGCAGTTACGGCCAGGGGTCCTATGGCTACACCTTC CASSYGQGSYGYTF
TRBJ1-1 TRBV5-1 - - TGCGCCAGCAGCTTGGACCCTGGGGGGAACGCTGAAGCTTTCTTT CASSLDPGGNAEAFF
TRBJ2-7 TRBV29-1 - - TGCAGCGTTGGGGGGGATAGCCAAGCAGGGAACCCCTACGAGCAGTACTTC CSVGGDSQAGNPYEQYF